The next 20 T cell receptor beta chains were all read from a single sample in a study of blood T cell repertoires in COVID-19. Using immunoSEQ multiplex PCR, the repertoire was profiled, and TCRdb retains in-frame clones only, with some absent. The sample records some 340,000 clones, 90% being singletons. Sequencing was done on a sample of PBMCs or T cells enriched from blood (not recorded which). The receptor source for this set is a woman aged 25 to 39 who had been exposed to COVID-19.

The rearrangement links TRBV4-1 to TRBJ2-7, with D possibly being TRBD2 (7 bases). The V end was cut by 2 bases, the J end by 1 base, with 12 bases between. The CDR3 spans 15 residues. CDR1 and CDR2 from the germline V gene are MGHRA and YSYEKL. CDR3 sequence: CASSQLEGGSYEQYF. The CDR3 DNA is TGCGCCAGCAGCCAACTAGAGGGGGGGTCCTACGAGCAGTACTTC.

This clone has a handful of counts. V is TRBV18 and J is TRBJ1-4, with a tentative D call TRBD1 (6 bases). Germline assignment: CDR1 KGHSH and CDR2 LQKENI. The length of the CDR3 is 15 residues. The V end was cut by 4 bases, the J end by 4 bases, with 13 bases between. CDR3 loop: CASSRSTGLNEKLFF. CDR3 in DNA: TGTGCCAGCTCACGCTCGACAGGCCTTAATGAAAAACTGTTTTTT.

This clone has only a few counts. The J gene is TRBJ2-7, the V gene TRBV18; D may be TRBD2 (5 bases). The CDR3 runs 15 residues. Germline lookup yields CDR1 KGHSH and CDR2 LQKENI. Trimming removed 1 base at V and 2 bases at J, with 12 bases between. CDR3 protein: CASSPQEGVTYEQYF. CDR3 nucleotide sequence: TGTGCCAGCTCACCACAAGAGGGCGTTACCTACGAGCAGTACTTC. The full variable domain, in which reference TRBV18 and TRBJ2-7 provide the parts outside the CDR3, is NAGVMQNPRHLVRRRGQEARLRCSPMKGHSHVYWYRQLPEEGLKFMVYLQKENIIDESGMPKERFSAEFPKEGPSILRIQQVVRGDSAAYFCASSPQEGVTYEQYFGPGTRLTVT.

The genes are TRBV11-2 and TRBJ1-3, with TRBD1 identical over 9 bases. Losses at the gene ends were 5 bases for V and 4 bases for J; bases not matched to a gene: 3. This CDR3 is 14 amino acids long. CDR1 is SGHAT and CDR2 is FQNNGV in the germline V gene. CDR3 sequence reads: CASSRDREGNTIYF. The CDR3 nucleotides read TGTGCCAGCAGCCGGGACAGGGAGGGAAACACCATATATTTT. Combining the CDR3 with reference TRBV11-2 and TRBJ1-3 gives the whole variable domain EAGVAQSPRYKIIEKRQSVAFWCNPISGHATLYWYQQILGQGPKLLIQFQNNGVVDDSQLPKDRFSAERLKGVDSTLKIQPAKLEDSAVYLCASSRDREGNTIYFGEGSWLTVV.

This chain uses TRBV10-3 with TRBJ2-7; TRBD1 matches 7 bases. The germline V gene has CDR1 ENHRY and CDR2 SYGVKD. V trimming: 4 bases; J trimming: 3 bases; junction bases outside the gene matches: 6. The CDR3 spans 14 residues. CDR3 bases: TGTGCCATCAGTGGAGGGGGACAGCGCTACGAGCAGTACTTC. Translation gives CAISGGGQRYEQYF.

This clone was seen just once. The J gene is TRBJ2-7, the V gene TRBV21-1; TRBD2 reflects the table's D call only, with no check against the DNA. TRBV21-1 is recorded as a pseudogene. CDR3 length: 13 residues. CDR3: CASSKARGYEQYF. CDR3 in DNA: TGTGCCAGCAGCAAAGCGCGAGGCTACGAGCAGTACTTC.

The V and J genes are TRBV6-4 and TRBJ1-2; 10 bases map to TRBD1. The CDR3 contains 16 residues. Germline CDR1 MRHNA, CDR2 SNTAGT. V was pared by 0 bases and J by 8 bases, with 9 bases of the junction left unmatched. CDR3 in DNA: TGTGCCAGCAGTGACTCGCCGGACAGGGGGATAGGGGGCTACACCTTC. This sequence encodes CASSDSPDRGIGGYTF.

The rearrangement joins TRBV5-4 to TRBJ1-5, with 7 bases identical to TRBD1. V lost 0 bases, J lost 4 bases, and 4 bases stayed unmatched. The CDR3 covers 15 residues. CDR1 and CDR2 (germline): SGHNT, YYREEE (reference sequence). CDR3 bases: TGTGCCAGCAGCTTGGGACAGGGCGCTAATCAGCCCCAGCATTTT. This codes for CASSLGQGANQPQHF.

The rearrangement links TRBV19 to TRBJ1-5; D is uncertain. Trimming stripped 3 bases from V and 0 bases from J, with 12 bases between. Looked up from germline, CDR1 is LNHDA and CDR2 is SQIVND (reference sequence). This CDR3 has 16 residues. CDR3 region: CASSIFYSPSNQPQHF. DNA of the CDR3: TGTGCCAGTAGTATTTTCTACAGCCCTAGCAATCAGCCCCAGCATTTT. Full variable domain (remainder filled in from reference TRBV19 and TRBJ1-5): DGGITQSPKYLFRKEGQNVTLSCEQNLNHDAMYWYRQDPGQGLRLIYYSQIVNDFQKGDIAEGYSVSREKKESFPLTVTSAQKNPTAFYLCASSIFYSPSNQPQHFGDGTRLSIL.

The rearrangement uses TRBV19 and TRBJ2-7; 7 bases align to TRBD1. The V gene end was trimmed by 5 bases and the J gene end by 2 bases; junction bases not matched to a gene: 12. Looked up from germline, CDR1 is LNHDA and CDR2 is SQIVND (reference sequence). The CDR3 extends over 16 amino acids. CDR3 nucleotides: TGTGCCAGTAGTGCCGCCTACAGGGGCCCAACCTACGAGCAGTACTTC. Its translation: CASSAAYRGPTYEQYF.

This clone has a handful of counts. CDR3 in amino acids: CASSSLNEGAYGYTF. CDR3 nucleotides: TGTGCCAGCAGTTCCCTTAACGAGGGGGCGTATGGCTACACCTTC. The chain has TRBV11-1 and TRBJ1-2; 7 bases map to TRBD1. The J segment lost 5 bases and the V segment lost 6 bases, leaving 12 bases of the junction unmatched. Per germline, CDR1 SGHAT and CDR2 FQDESV (reference sequence). The CDR3 extends over 15 amino acids. Complete variable domain (other parts from reference TRBV11-1 and TRBJ1-2): EAEVAQSPRYKITEKSQAVAFWCDPISGHATLYWYRQILGQGPELLVQFQDESVVDDSQLPKDRFSAERLKGVDSTLKIQPAELGDSAMYLCASSSLNEGAYGYTFGSGTRLTVV.

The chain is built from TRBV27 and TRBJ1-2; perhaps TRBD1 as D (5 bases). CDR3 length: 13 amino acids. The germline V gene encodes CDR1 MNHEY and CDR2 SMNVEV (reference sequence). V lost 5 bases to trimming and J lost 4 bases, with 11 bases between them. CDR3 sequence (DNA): TGTGCCAGCAGTCCGGGGGGAATCTATGGCTACACCTTC. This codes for CASSPGGIYGYTF.

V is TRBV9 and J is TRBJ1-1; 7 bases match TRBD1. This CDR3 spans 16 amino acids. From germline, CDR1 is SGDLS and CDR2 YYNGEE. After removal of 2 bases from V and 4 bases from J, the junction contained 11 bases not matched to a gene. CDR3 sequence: CASSVGTAVRSTEAFF. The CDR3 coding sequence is TGTGCCAGCAGCGTCGGGACAGCCGTACGGAGCACTGAAGCTTTCTTT.

The CDR3 here is CASSRAGGEYGYTF. The CDR3 bases are TGCGCCAGCAGCCGGGCAGGGGGCGAGTATGGCTACACCTTC. The chain combines TRBV4-3 with TRBJ1-2, with 8 bases aligning to TRBD1. Germline CDR1 LGHNA, CDR2 YSLEER. The J segment lost 5 bases and the V segment lost 4 bases, leaving 6 bases of the junction unmatched. There are 14 residues in the CDR3.

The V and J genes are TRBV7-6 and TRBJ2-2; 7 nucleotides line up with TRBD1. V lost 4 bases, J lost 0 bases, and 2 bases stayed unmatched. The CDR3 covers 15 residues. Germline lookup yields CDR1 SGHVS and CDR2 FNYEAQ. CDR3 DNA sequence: TGTGCCAGCAGCTACAGGGGATCGAACACCGGGGAGCTGTTTTTT. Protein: CASSYRGSNTGELFF.

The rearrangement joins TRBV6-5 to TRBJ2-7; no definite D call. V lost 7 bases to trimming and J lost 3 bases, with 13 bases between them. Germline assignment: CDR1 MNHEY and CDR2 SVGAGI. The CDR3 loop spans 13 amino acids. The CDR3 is CASISDTSYEQYF. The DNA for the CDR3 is TGTGCCAGCATTTCAGACACAAGCTACGAGCAGTACTTC.

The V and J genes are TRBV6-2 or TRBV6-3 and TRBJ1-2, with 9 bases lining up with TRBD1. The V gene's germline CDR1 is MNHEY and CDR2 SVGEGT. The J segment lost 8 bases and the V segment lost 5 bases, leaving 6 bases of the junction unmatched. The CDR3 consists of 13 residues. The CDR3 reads CASSTGTGWGYTF. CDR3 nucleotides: TGTGCCAGCAGTACCGGGACAGGGTGGGGCTACACCTTC.

The CDR3 nucleotides read TGTGCCACCAGCAGAGAGGGGGCGCGAACTAATGAAAAACTGTTTTTT. Translating it yields CATSREGARTNEKLFF. The chain uses TRBV15 and TRBJ1-4; D may be TRBD1 (6 bases). This CDR3 is built from 16 residues. V lost 0 bases and J lost 1, with 9 bases in between. Germline V gene sequence: CDR1 LNHNV, CDR2 YYDKDF (reference sequence).

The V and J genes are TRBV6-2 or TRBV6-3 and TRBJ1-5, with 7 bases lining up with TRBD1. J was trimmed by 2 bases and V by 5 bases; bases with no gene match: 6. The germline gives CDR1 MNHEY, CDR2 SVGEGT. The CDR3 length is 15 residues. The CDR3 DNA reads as TGTGCCAGCAGTCTGACAGGGTGGGGCAATCAGCCCCAGCATTTT. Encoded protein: CASSLTGWGNQPQHF.

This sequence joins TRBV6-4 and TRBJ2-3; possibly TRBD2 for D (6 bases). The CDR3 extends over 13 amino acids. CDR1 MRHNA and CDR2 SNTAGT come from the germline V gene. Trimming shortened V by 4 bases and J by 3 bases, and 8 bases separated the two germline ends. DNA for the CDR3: TGTGCCAGCAGTGGCGGGGAAACAGATACGCAGTATTTT. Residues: CASSGGETDTQYF.